This TCR beta chain was retrieved from a study of shared clonotypes between healthy human individuals. Donors were healthy HIV-negative adults without recently reported acute infections or vaccinations. Concerning this clone itself: Its specificity is not known.

Study conclusions and caveats: Non-shared clonotypes displayed generation probabilities falling below those of clonotypes present in all four donors.

Repertoires were generated with immunoSEQ multiplex PCR, while TCRdb's copy carries only in-frame clones and drops some. The data contain more than 2,000,000 clones, more than 90% of them seen just once; the ten biggest clones take up about 0.13%. Trimming cost V 4 bases and J 0 bases, with 12 bases left between them. Germline V lookup: CDR1 SGHRS, CDR2 YFSETQ. The CDR3 consists of 15 residues. The sequencing input was naive CD4+ T cells sorted from blood. Subset of the sample: CD45RA+ positively selected. The receptor was derived from a man younger than 35 in good health. The chain carries TRBV5-1 and TRBJ2-3; no clear D gene. CDR3 protein: CASSGWGSSTDTQYF. CDR3 bases: TGCGCCAGCAGCGGGTGGGGATCTAGCACAGATACGCAGTATTTT.